Shown below are 10 T cell receptor beta chains from a single sample sequenced in a study of blood T cells in healthy people across ages. With a J-beta primer mix and a sample-barcoded 5' primer, a second PCR ran about 6 to 11 cycles. One entry per CDR3 protein results from TCRdb running MiXCR on the 5' RACE reads. The data show 790,000 or so distinct CDR3 sequences, about half seen once. Source material: blood. The source of these receptors is an older man in good health.

The chain couples TRBV20-1 to TRBJ1-2; 9 positions agree with TRBD1. The CDR3 is made up of 12 amino acids. CDR1 and CDR2 from the germline V gene are DFQATT and SNEGSKA (reference sequence). CDR3 in DNA: TGCGGGACAGGGCCCCTTGACTATGGCTACACCTTC. Translating gives CGTGPLDYGYTF.

The rearrangement joins TRBV5-5 to TRBJ2-5, with TRBD2 identical over 9 bases. J lost 11 bases, V lost 4 bases, and 15 bases had no gene match. The CDR3 runs 15 residues. From germline, CDR1 is SGHKS and CDR2 YYEKEE (reference sequence). The CDR3 nucleotides read TGTGCCAGCAGCCCAATTAGCGGGAGTTCGGATGAGCAGTACTTC. It encodes CASSPISGSSDEQYF.

The chain combines TRBV6-6 with TRBJ1-2; possible D gene TRBD1, 6 bases. CDR3 length: 14 amino acids. Germline V gene sequence: CDR1 MNHNY, CDR2 SVGAGI (reference sequence). V dropped 7 bases and J dropped 5 bases, with 17 bases sitting between them. The CDR3 DNA reads TGTGCCAGCAAGCGTGAGGGGGGGGAGTATGGCTACACCTTC. Translated: CASKREGGEYGYTF.

This clonotype was observed a few times. Its ends do not fully match the called genes, so a read error is possible. This rearrangement joins TRBV7-2 to TRBJ2-4, with D unresolved. The germline V gene encodes CDR1 SGHTA and CDR2 FQGNSA. This CDR3 comprises 15 residues. CDR3 region: CASSIADIAKNIQYF. The DNA of the CDR3 is TGTGCCAGCAGCATAGCAGACATAGCCAAAAACATTCAGTACTTC.

The table lists this clonotype with a few counts. V is TRBV25-1 and J is TRBJ2-7, with 7 positions matching TRBD2. From germline, CDR1 is MGHDK and CDR2 SYGVNS. J was trimmed by 3 bases and V by 2 bases; bases with no gene match: 7. The CDR3 runs to 15 residues. CDR3 region: CASSEVGGSGYEQYF. For the CDR3, the DNA is TGTGCCAGCAGTGAAGTGGGGGGGTCCGGCTACGAGCAGTACTTC.

This chain uses TRBV2 with TRBJ2-3; 8 bases map to TRBD2. This CDR3 has 15 residues. Germline CDR1 SNHLY, CDR2 FYNNEI. V lost 7 bases, J lost 1 base, and 7 bases stayed unmatched. This CDR3 reads CASMQREIGTDTQYF. In DNA, the CDR3 is TGTGCCAGCATGCAGCGGGAGATAGGCACAGATACGCAGTATTTT.

Only a few counts were recorded for this clonotype. The rearrangement uses TRBV7-2 and TRBJ2-2, with 9 positions matching TRBD2. Per germline, CDR1 SGHTA and CDR2 FQGNSA. V gave up 7 bases and J gave up 4 bases; unmatched junction bases: 4. CDR3 length: 14 residues. DNA for the CDR3: TGTGCCAGCACGCTAGCGGGGTTCACCGGGGAGCTGTTTTTT. Its translation is CASTLAGFTGELFF.

The chain links TRBV5-1 to TRBJ2-7, with D possibly matching TRBD1 (6 bases). V lost 5 bases and J 1 base, leaving 10 bases between the germline ends. Germline CDR1 and CDR2: SGHRS and YFSETQ. This CDR3 has 13 amino acids. As DNA, the CDR3 is TGCGCCAGCAGTGGGGGCAGGTCCTACGAGCAGTACTTC. Translated: CASSGGRSYEQYF.

CDR3 DNA sequence: TGTGCCAGCAGCCAAGAACCCTCCGGTAGCTCCTACGAGCAGTACTTC. It encodes CASSQEPSGSSYEQYF. The chain links TRBV3-1 to TRBJ2-7; D call uncertain. The CDR3 covers 16 residues. The V end lost 0 bases, the J end lost 0 bases, and 12 bases lay between the germline ends. The V gene's germline CDR1 is LGHDT and CDR2 YNNKEL (reference sequence).

This clonotype was counted between two and nine times. The chain joins TRBV7-9 to TRBJ2-1, with 9 bases fitting TRBD2. From germline, CDR1 is SEHNR and CDR2 FQNEAQ (reference sequence). After removal of 3 bases from V and 3 bases from J, the junction contained 3 bases not matched to a gene. The CDR3 is 15 residues long. The CDR3 region has the DNA TGTGCCAGCAGCTTTCGGACTAGCGACTACAATGAGCAGTTCTTC. Residues: CASSFRTSDYNEQFF.